Below, one TCR beta chain is given with its context. Its antigen remains unknown. The assay was immunoSEQ multiplex PCR, and TCRdb's table has in-frame clones only and misses some. This sample has some 2,000 clones; 85% to 95% occur once, and the top ten carry approximately 4%. These data originate in a study of T cell repertoires in ileal Crohn's disease. About the research overall: Every patient was operated on for stricturing (roughly 61%) or penetrating (approximately 40%) complications. TCRB immunosequencing input was 400 to 650 nanograms of biopsy DNA per sample.

Documented time point: inflamed ileum from the surgical specimen. Findings of the study overall: Clonal expansions were more frequent in active smokers than non-smokers at surgery. Every patient over 26.8% clonality showed endoscopic recurrence.

This sequence was found in an adult with Crohn's disease. The sample was ileal tissue.

CDR3 amino acids: CASSELRGGTEAFF. DNA of the CDR3: TGTGCCAGCAGTGAACTCAGAGGTGGAACTGAAGCTTTCTTT. V usage is TRBV6-1 and J usage is TRBJ1-1, with unresolved D. The V gene's germline CDR1 is MNHNS and CDR2 SASEGT. Trimming shortened V by 2 bases and J by 5 bases, and 12 bases separated the two germline ends. This CDR3 region has 14 residues.